There are a few counts of the clone carrying this T cell receptor beta chain. Its antigen is unknown. In germline, CDR1 is SGHNT, CDR2 YYREEE (reference sequence). The CDR3 spans 15 residues. J lost 8 bases, V lost 4 bases, and 11 bases had no gene match. This sample stems from a study of beta chain features in type 1 diabetes. In the study overall: Investigators examined some 110,000,000 sorted cells across all samples. Overall study findings and caveats: High-TCR-expressing cells could be over-represented by cDNA sequencing. Moderate yet significant TCRB CDR3 shortening was seen in Type 1 diabetes patients in all four CD4+ subsets. Patients with type 1 diabetes showed fewer VDJ junction insertions and more deletions.

Every bit of the isolated RNA underwent reverse transcription, so sequencing read expressed TCRB transcripts. Sequencing used immunoSEQ multiplex PCR; TCRdb keeps in-frame clones, though not all of them. Found here are over 600,000 clones, about an eighth of them singletons; the top ten hold 0.095% to 0.15%. Material: naive CD4+ T cells from blood. V and J are TRBV5-4 and TRBJ2-1; 8 nucleotides align to TRBD2. The TCR originated in a man between 25 and 39 years old with type 1 diabetes. The CDR3 region is CASSPRGGRFDEQFF. The CDR3 DNA is TGTGCCAGCAGCCCCCGGGGGGGCCGGTTTGATGAGCAGTTCTTC.